This is a list of T cell receptor beta chains from one sample in a study of T cell changes during pregnancy in multiple sclerosis. Method: immunoSEQ multiplex PCR; TCRdb's copy keeps in-frame clones and lacks some. The table includes 55,000 to 70,000 clones, roughly nine tenths detected once. This specimen was peripheral blood, taken in the first trimester of pregnancy. These receptors came from a female donor with multiple sclerosis, enrolled in a pregnancy study. Each CDR3 is given with its conserved first and last residue. A D gene is named only where the DNA matches it firmly. Where a row states a size, it is once, few, many or the class of an expanded clone; other rows omit it.

clone size	D gene	J gene	V gene	CDR3 DNA	CDR3 protein
few	-	TRBJ1-1	TRBV9	TGTGCCAGCAGCGGAACAGGTTTGAACACTGAAGCTTTCTTT	CASSGTGLNTEAFF
-	-	TRBJ2-7	TRBV10-1	TGCGCCAGCAGTGAGGAGAGCTCCTACGAGCAGTACTTC	CASSEESSYEQYF
-	-	TRBJ1-4	TRBV19	TGTGCCAGTACCCGGGGGGGGGCGTATGGCGAAAAACTGTTTTTT	CASTRGGAYGEKLFF
once	TRBD1	TRBJ2-7	TRBV7-9	TGTGCCAGCAGCTCACAGGGGGCCTCCTACGAGCAGTACTTC	CASSSQGASYEQYF
-	-	TRBJ2-7	TRBV18	TGTGCCAGCTCACCTCCGGGACAATACGAGCAGTACTTC	CASSPPGQYEQYF
-	TRBD1	TRBJ2-6	TRBV5-1	TGCGCCAGCAGCCTCGGGACAGGGGGAGGACACGTCCTGACTTTC	CASSLGTGGGHVLTF
-	TRBD2	TRBJ2-7	TRBV7-2	TGTGCCAGCAGCCCACAGCGGGGGCTCTCCTACGAGCAGTACTTC	CASSPQRGLSYEQYF
-	TRBD2	TRBJ2-4	TRBV5-6	TGTGCCAGCAAAGCGGGGGTAGCCAAAAACATTCAGTACTTC	CASKAGVAKNIQYF
-	TRBD1	TRBJ2-4	TRBV18	TGTGCCAGCTCACCACCGAACCAGGGGGAGACCAAAAACATTCAGTACTTC	CASSPPNQGETKNIQYF
-	TRBD2	TRBJ2-1	TRBV28	TGTGCCAGCAGTCTGGGGACTAGCGGGCCATACAATGAGCAGTTCTTC	CASSLGTSGPYNEQFF